What follows are 22 T cell receptor beta chains derived from one specimen sequenced in a study of cytomegalovirus exposure and HLA in healthy donors. 13 Jbeta primers and 60 Vbeta primers were used for the PCR. Generated by immunoSEQ multiplex PCR, the TCRdb table keeps only in-frame clones and is missing some. The table includes around 120,000 clones, roughly 70% detected once. The sequencing sample was made of PBMCs. The receptors originated from a man aged 35 to 55 in good health and CMV-seropositive.

This chain links TRBV7-8 with TRBJ2-7; 9 bases agree with TRBD1. Germline lookup yields CDR1 SGHVS and CDR2 FQNEAQ. The CDR3 is 13 residues long. V dropped 2 bases and J dropped 5; count of bases not matched to a gene: 1. CDR3 coding DNA: TGTGCCAGCAGCTTAACAGGGGGCGACGAGCAGTACTTC. This gives the protein CASSLTGGDEQYF.

The rearrangement uses TRBV13 and TRBJ2-7; 7 nucleotides align to TRBD2. The CDR3 sequence is 16 residues long. Trimming took 0 bases from V and 0 from J; bases not matched to a gene: 5. The germline V gene has CDR1 PRHDT and CDR2 FYEKMQ (reference sequence). The CDR3 protein is CASSLGLAVNSYEQYF. The DNA for the CDR3 is TGTGCCAGCAGCTTAGGGCTAGCGGTAAACTCCTACGAGCAGTACTTC.

This clone has just a few counts. This chain connects TRBV6-5 to TRBJ1-1; the D is unclear. Looked up from germline, CDR1 is MNHEY and CDR2 is SVGAGI. The CDR3 has 14 residues. Trimming pared 6 bases from V and 1 base from J, leaving 12 bases between. The CDR3 is CASSLGRRNTEAFF. The DNA for the CDR3 is TGTGCCAGCAGCCTGGGGAGGAGGAACACTGAAGCTTTCTTT.

V and J are TRBV4-1 and TRBJ2-3; 8 positions match TRBD2. J lost 2 bases, V lost 1 base, and 8 bases had no gene match. CDR1 MGHRA and CDR2 YSYEKL come from the germline V gene. The length of the CDR3 is 17 residues. CDR3 sequence: CASSQAGAGVATDTQYF. DNA of the CDR3: TGCGCCAGCAGCCAAGCGGGAGCGGGGGTGGCCACAGATACGCAGTATTTT.

The V call is TRBV12-5, the J call TRBJ1-5; 9 nucleotides line up with TRBD1. The CDR3 spans 13 residues. The germline V gene has CDR1 LGHNT and CDR2 FRNRAP. V lost 11 bases to trimming and J lost 2 bases; unmatched junction nucleotides: 4. The CDR3 loop reads CAPRTGGNQPQHF. CDR3 nucleotide sequence: TGTGCTCCGCGGACAGGGGGCAATCAGCCCCAGCATTTT.

The rearrangement uses TRBV10-2 and TRBJ1-1; 12 bases are a match to TRBD1. From germline, CDR1 is WSHSY and CDR2 SAAADI. The CDR3 has 15 amino acids. The V gene end was trimmed by 8 bases and the J gene end by 9 bases; junction bases not matched to a gene: 13. The CDR3 sequence is CASVPGQGAIHQAFF. The DNA of the CDR3 is TGCGCCAGCGTCCCGGGACAGGGGGCGATTCATCAAGCTTTCTTT.

This clone turned up a few times. V and J are TRBV4-1 and TRBJ2-6, with 8 bases aligning to TRBD1. The CDR3 covers 17 residues. J lost 0 bases, V lost 3 bases, and 4 bases had no gene match. Germline lookup yields CDR1 MGHRA and CDR2 YSYEKL. The CDR3 loop reads CASSQPGTGSGANVLTF. CDR3 bases: TGCGCCAGCAGCCAGCCCGGGACAGGCTCTGGGGCCAACGTCCTGACTTTC.

This clone is a singleton in its sample. The rearrangement uses TRBV6-5 and TRBJ2-7; TRBD1 might be the D (6 bases). The germline V gene has CDR1 MNHEY and CDR2 SVGAGI. The CDR3 is 16 amino acids. V was clipped by 0 bases and J by 3 bases, with 15 bases between them. The CDR3 here is CASSYSLPTGLYEQYF. The CDR3 coding sequence is TGTGCCAGCAGTTACTCCCTTCCGACAGGCCTCTACGAGCAGTACTTC.

The table lists this clone with a count of one. The chain couples TRBV19 to TRBJ2-2, with a weak D call TRBD1 (6 bases). Trimming cost V 5 bases and J 1 base, with 20 bases left between them. The CDR3 runs to 18 residues. Germline CDR1 LNHDA, CDR2 SQIVND (reference sequence). In DNA, the CDR3 is TGTGCCAGTAGTTTCACAGGGCGGGTGAGGGGGAACACCGGGGAGCTGTTTTTT. As protein: CASSFTGRVRGNTGELFF.

The chain combines TRBV27 with TRBJ2-2; tentatively, D is TRBD2 (6 bases). CDR1 is MNHEY, CDR2 SMNVEV, per germline (reference sequence). Trimming removed 6 bases at V and 4 bases at J, with 9 bases between. The CDR3 length is 13 residues. This chain's CDR3 is CASRLAGTGELFF. The CDR3 DNA reads TGTGCCAGCAGACTAGCAGGCACCGGGGAGCTGTTTTTT.

This clone was seen a few times. V gene TRBV7-9 combines with J gene TRBJ1-1; tentative D call: TRBD1 (5 bases). Germline V lookup: CDR1 SEHNR, CDR2 FQNEAQ (reference sequence). The length of the CDR3 is 13 residues. Trimming removed 2 bases from V and 3 bases from J, with 7 bases in between. CDR3 nucleotide sequence: TGTGCCAGCAGCTTATTACAGGACACTGAAGCTTTCTTT. Protein product: CASSLLQDTEAFF.

CDR3 sequence: CASSPTNINEQFF. CDR3 in DNA: TGTGCCAGCAGTCCGACAAACATCAATGAGCAGTTCTTC. This chain joins TRBV6-6 and TRBJ2-1, with D hard to call. The germline V and J ends were trimmed by 5 bases and 6 bases, with 11 bases remaining between them. The CDR3 has 13 residues. CDR1 and CDR2 from the germline V gene are MNHNY and SVGAGI (reference sequence).

The table lists this clone with a few counts. The rearrangement uses TRBV5-4 and TRBJ2-7; D unclear. Germline V gene data show CDR1 as SGHNT and CDR2 as YYREEE (reference sequence). Trimming cost V 0 bases and J 0 bases, with 7 bases left between them. The CDR3 is 14 residues long. CDR3 nucleotides: TGTGCCAGCAGCTTGGCGCGGAGCTCCTACGAGCAGTACTTC. Translation gives CASSLARSSYEQYF. Complete variable domain (other parts from reference TRBV5-4 and TRBJ2-7): ETGVTQSPTHLIKTRGQQVTLRCSSQSGHNTVSWYQQALGQGPQFIFQYYREEENGRGNFPPRFSGLQFPNYSSELNVNALELDDSALYLCASSLARSSYEQYFGPGTRLTVT.

The chain joins TRBV7-3 to TRBJ2-5; TRBD1 agrees at 8 bases. Trimming took 0 bases from V and 1 from J; bases not matched to a gene: 1. The CDR3 loop spans 15 amino acids. Germline CDR1 SGHTA, CDR2 FQGTGA. The CDR3 protein is CASSLTGQGQETQYF. CDR3 DNA sequence: TGTGCCAGCAGCTTAACTGGACAGGGCCAAGAGACCCAGTACTTC.

This chain connects TRBV5-1 to TRBJ2-1, with 7 bases lining up with TRBD1. CDR1 and CDR2 (germline): SGHRS, YFSETQ. The V and J ends lost 5 bases and 6 bases, in that order; junction bases with no gene match: 8. The length of the CDR3 is 14 residues. CDR3 bases: TGCGCCAGCAGACCCGACAGGGCGGCCAATGAGCAGTTCTTC. Amino acid sequence: CASRPDRAANEQFF.

This chain connects TRBV29-1 to TRBJ1-4; 9 positions agree with TRBD1. With V trimmed by 8 bases and J by 8 bases, 6 bases remained unmatched. Per the germline V gene, CDR1 is SQVTM and CDR2 is ANQGSEA. This CDR3 has 12 amino acids. The CDR3 is CSTQGAEEKLFF. The CDR3 bases are TGCAGCACACAGGGGGCGGAGGAAAAACTGTTTTTT.

The chain carries TRBV6-1 and TRBJ2-3; tentatively, D is TRBD1 (6 bases). Per germline, CDR1 MNHNS and CDR2 SASEGT. The germline V and J ends were trimmed by 9 bases and 4 bases, with 11 bases remaining between them. The CDR3 sequence is 12 residues long. DNA for the CDR3: TGTGCCAGTCAGGGGTACCCAGATACGCAGTATTTT. Translated: CASQGYPDTQYF.

This CDR3 reads CASSDTGFVYGYTF. CDR3 in DNA: TGTGCCAGCAGTGATACAGGGTTCGTCTATGGCTACACCTTC. The V call is TRBV9, the J call TRBJ1-2; D is possibly TRBD1 (6 bases). Looked up from germline, CDR1 is SGDLS and CDR2 is YYNGEE. The V end was cut by 5 bases, the J end by 4 bases, with 15 bases between. This CDR3 is built from 14 residues. Together with reference TRBV9 and TRBJ1-2, the CDR3 gives the full variable domain: DSGVTQTPKHLITATGQRVTLRCSPRSGDLSVYWYQQSLDQGLQFLIQYYNGEERAKGNILERFSAQQFPDLHSELNLSSLELGDSALYFCASSDTGFVYGYTFGSGTRLTVV.

The CDR3 coding sequence is TGTGCCAGCAGCGTAGGTCCCCTGCGGGGGGTTACAGATACGCAGTATTTT. Residues: CASSVGPLRGVTDTQYF. This sequence joins TRBV9 and TRBJ2-3, with 8 bases matching TRBD2. CDR3 size: 17 residues. CDR1 and CDR2 from the germline V gene are SGDLS and YYNGEE. V lost 0 bases, J lost 3 bases, and 9 bases stayed unmatched.

This clone was seen a few times. DNA for the CDR3: TGTGCCAGGAAATTGGACAGGGAAGAAGAGACCCAGTACTTC. It specifies CARKLDREEETQYF. The chain has TRBV25-1 and TRBJ2-5, with 8 bases matching TRBD1. From germline, CDR1 is MGHDK and CDR2 SYGVNS. CDR3 size: 14 residues. V gave up 9 bases and J gave up 3 bases; unmatched junction bases: 9.

The CDR3 bases are TGTGCCAGTACCGAAGCAACCGGGACAGGGTACAATGAGCAGTTCTTC. Translating it yields CASTEATGTGYNEQFF. The V call is TRBV19, the J call TRBJ2-1, with 9 bases matching TRBD1. The CDR3 consists of 16 residues. The trim removed 7 bases at V and 4 bases at J, leaving 11 bases unmatched. Germline V gene sequence: CDR1 LNHDA, CDR2 SQIVND (reference sequence).

The chain links TRBV30 to TRBJ2-7, with 10 bases that match TRBD1. V lost 2 bases to trimming and J lost 5 bases; unmatched junction nucleotides: 6. The germline V gene has CDR1 GTSNPN and CDR2 SVGIG (reference sequence). The CDR3 extends over 14 amino acids. This CDR3 is CAWSMGDRGHEQYF. CDR3 coding DNA: TGTGCCTGGAGTATGGGGGACAGGGGCCACGAGCAGTACTTC.